Here is one TCR beta chain with its context. Its cognate antigen is unknown. This sample was taken from a study of response to subunit inactivated influenza vaccine. CDR1 and CDR2 from the germline V gene are MDHEN and SYDVKM. The CDR3 has 14 residues. The V end was cut by 3 bases, the J end by 3 bases, with 9 bases between. The study's findings and limits: The authors put forward the suggestion that each seasonal influenza vaccination may bring in only a limited number of new T cells.

TCRdb re-derived calls from the RT-PCR reads in MiXCR, one entry per CDR3 protein. Altogether hundreds of thousands of distinct CDR3 sequences are present, about a tenth being singletons, with the ten largest covering 10% to 15%. The chain is built from TRBV28 and TRBJ1-5; D unclear. The sample here was PBMCs from blood, taken roughly 47 days after vaccination. The clonotype was recovered from a man over 45 who received an inactivated influenza vaccine. The CDR3, as DNA: TGTGCCAGCAGTTTTGGACTGCCCAATCAGCCCCAGCATTTT. Its translation is CASSFGLPNQPQHF.